Included here is one T cell receptor (beta chain) sequence, with context. The data belong to a study of ipilimumab plus nivolumab after autologous stem cell transplantation. This table comes from immunoSEQ multiplex PCR, and its TCRdb copy is limited to in-frame clones, with some not included. The repertoire includes some 41,000 clones, around 93% of them detected once, and over 0.85% sits in the top ten. The CDR3 is 15 amino acids. Germline V lookup: CDR1 PRHDT, CDR2 FYEKMQ (reference sequence). Trimming cost V 1 base and J 2 bases; bases outside gene matches: 2. The sequencing used PBMCs, collected in a trial of ipilimumab plus nivolumab as post-transplant consolidation. The J gene is TRBJ2-7, the V gene TRBV13; 10 positions agree with TRBD1. The receptor was derived from a male donor with multiple myeloma. In DNA form, the CDR3 reads TGTGCCAGCAGCTTAGCCGGGACAGGGGCCTACGAGCAGTACTTC. Amino acid sequence: CASSLAGTGAYEQYF.